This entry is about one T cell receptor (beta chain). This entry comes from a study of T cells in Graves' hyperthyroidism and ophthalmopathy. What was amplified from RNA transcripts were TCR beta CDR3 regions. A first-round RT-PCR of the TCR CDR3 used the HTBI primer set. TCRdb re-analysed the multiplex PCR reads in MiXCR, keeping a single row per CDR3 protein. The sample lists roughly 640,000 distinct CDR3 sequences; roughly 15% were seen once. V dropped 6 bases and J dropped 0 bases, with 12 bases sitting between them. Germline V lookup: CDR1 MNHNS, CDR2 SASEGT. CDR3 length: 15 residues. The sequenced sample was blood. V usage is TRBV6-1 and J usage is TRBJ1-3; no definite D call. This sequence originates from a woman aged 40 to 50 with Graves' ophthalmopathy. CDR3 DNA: TGTGCCAGCAGGCCGGACGGAATCTCTGGAAACACCATATATTTT. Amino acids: CASRPDGISGNTIYF.